This T cell receptor (beta chain) was recovered during a study of blood T cell repertoires in COVID-19 (dated by TCRdb to the early 2020s). Broadly, across the study: For ImmuneRACE Cohort 3, a participant was defined as recovered based on two consecutive negative NP/OP PCR tests, clearance by a healthcare professional, or resolution of symptoms. Sample metadata almost always included a de-identified subject ID, COVID-19 status, age in years and sex. Samples were obtained from the ongoing ImmuneRACE study (first 160 participants) and from 950 to 1,500 subjects provided by 6 global collaborators. Samples from collaborators originated in the United States, Italy and Spain and spanned both the acute and convalescent phases of COVID-19. HLA class I and class II types, where available, came from metadata supplied by the sample provider rather than from assay-based typing. The material from the prospective study consisted of cDNA or gDNA derived from T cells, B-cell-depleted T cells, or PBMCs. A freely available public database, intended as a resource for researchers studying the immune response to SARS-CoV-2, is where the repertoires were released. Deeply sampled blood TCRbeta repertoires from subjects exposed to, actively infected with, or recovered from COVID-19 were included in the dataset. The study at large found these results: The amount of clinical and demographic metadata varied by source and participant and was provided uncurated.

Participants in the prospective study were aged roughly 18 to 95 years, lived in 24 United States geographic areas, and enrolled through a virtual design. In the prospective study, cohorts were assigned on the basis of participant-reported clinical history obtained from a screening survey and a study questionnaire. Mobile phlebotomists in the prospective study collected whole blood, serum and a nasopharyngeal or oropharyngeal swab from every participant. Prospective study participants could optionally give additional blood draws and questionnaires over an approximately 2-month period. Blood samples from the prospective study were shipped frozen or at room temperature prior to DNA extraction. As for this clone: No antigen is known for it. No per-base quality is available; no much larger clone lies one base away.

Trimming takes 8 bases off V and 3 bases off J; junction bases not matched to a gene: 9. From a lookup of the germline V gene, CDR1 and CDR2 are SNHLY and FYNNEI. The CDR3 contains 14 residues, cysteine and phenylalanine counted. Here the CDR3 DNA is all that survives: 42 bases in frame from base 1. TCRbeta CDR3 regions were amplified from genomic DNA by means of the immunoSEQ Assay, a bias-controlled multiplex PCR. Processing in the source paper ran as follows. Nucleated cell counts per sample were estimated from amplification of reference gene primers within the assay. To quantify the absolute abundance of each unique TCRbeta CDR3 rearrangement, sequence reads were collapsed and filtered. For each sample, productive Simpson clonality was calculated as the square root of Simpson's diversity index across productive rearrangements. TCRdb limited this immuneACCESS table to in-frame rearrangements with V and J called. A share of clones is missing; checked studies link under half to unresolved V genes, and the rest is unexplained. V and J calls plus clone size are reproduced from that table; the DNA served to infer D and trimming. The sample records 200,000 to 250,000 clones, about 86% of which are singletons. 2.5% to 3.5% of the sample goes to the ten largest clones.

This receptor was obtained from a woman between 45 and 65 years old in a cohort exposed to, infected with or recovered from COVID-19 (not recorded which). Source material: PBMCs or T cells enriched from blood (not recorded which). The chain is encoded by TRBV2 joined to TRBJ1-2; 7 junctional bases match TRBD1. The CDR3 is CASYTRGPDYGYTF. The nucleotide sequence reads TGTGCCAGCTACACTAGGGGGCCCGACTATGGCTACACCTTC. The reference TRBV2 and TRBJ1-2 proteins fill in what lies around the CDR3, so the full variable domain reads EPEVTQTPSHQVTQMGQEVILRCVPISNHLYFYWYRQILGQKVEFLVSFYNNEISEKSEIFDDQFSVERPDGSNFTLKIRSTKLEDSAMYFCASYTRGPDYGYTFGSGTRLTVV.